This T cell receptor (beta chain) was retrieved from a study of OX40 agonist ivuxolimab in advanced cancers. In germline, CDR1 is MDHEN, CDR2 SYDVKM. CDR3 size: 12 residues. The V gene end was trimmed by 11 bases and the J gene end by 9 bases; junction bases not matched to a gene: 4. Data came from immunoSEQ multiplex PCR; TCRdb stores just in-frame clones and leaves some out. The sample consists of about 33,000 clones, about nine tenths of them appearing once. This chain uses TRBV28 with TRBJ2-1, with 13 bases aligning to TRBD2. The clonotype was recovered from an adult with an advanced solid tumor such as melanoma, head and neck, liver or kidney cancer. Sequences were derived from CD4+ or CD8+ T cells sorted from blood, sampled in a trial of the OX40 agonist ivuxolimab. CDR3: CAGTSGIGEQFF. The CDR3 DNA sequence: TGTGCCGGGACTAGCGGGATAGGTGAGCAGTTCTTC.